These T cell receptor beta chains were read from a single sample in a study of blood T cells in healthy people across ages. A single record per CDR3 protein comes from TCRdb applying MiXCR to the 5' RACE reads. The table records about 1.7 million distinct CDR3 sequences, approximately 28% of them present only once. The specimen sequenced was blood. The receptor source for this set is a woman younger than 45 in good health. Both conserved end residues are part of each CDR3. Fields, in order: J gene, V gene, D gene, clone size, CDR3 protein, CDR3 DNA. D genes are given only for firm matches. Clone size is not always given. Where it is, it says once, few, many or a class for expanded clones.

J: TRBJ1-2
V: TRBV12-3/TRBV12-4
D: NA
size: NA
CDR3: CASRLGRENYGYTF
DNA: TGTGCCAGCAGGTTGGGACGGGAGAACTATGGCTACACCTTC

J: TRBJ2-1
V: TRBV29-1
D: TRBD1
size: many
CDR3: CSVEEKMDRAANNEQFF
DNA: TGCAGCGTTGAAGAGAAGATGGACAGGGCAGCCAACAATGAGCAGTTCTTC

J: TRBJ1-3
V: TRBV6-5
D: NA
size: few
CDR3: CASSSDGGNTIYF
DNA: TGTGCCAGCAGTTCGGACGGAGGAAACACCATATATTTT

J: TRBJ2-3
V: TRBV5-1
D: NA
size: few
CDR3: CASSLNSQDTQYF
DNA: TGCGCCAGCAGCTTGAACAGCCAAGATACGCAGTATTTT

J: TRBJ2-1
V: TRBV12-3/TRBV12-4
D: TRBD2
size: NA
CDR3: CASSLAYSGREEFF
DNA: TGTGCCAGCAGTTTAGCATATAGCGGGAGGGAGGAGTTCTTC

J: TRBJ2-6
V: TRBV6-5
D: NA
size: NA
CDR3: CASSYAAAASGANVLTF
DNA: TGTGCCAGCAGTTACGCGGCAGCAGCTTCTGGGGCCAACGTCCTGACTTTC

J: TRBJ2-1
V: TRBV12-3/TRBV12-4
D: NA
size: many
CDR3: CASRAWDLLTGSYNEQFF
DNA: TGTGCCAGCAGGGCCTGGGACTTACTAACGGGCTCCTACAATGAGCAGTTCTTC

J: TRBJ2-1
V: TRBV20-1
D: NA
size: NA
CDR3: CSARRQKLVFNEQFF
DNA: TGCAGTGCTAGACGACAGAAACTAGTCTTCAATGAGCAGTTCTTC

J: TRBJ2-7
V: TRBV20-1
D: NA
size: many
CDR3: CSAGLSYEQYF
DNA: TGCAGTGCCGGACTGTCCTACGAGCAGTACTTC

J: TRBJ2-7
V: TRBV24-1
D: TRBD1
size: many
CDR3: CATSDSGQTSYEQYF
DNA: TGTGCCACCAGTGATTCGGGACAGACCTCCTACGAGCAGTACTTC

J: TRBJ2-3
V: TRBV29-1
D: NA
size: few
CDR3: CSVGGSGGEEDTQYF
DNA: TGCAGCGTGGGGGGATCGGGCGGGGAGGAAGATACGCAGTATTTT

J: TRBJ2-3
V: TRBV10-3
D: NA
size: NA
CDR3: CAIRKSGGRTDTQYF
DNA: TGTGCCATCAGGAAATCGGGGGGCCGCACAGATACGCAGTATTTT

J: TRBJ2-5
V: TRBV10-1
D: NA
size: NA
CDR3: CATASSIQETRYF
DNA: TGCGCCACAGCATCCAGCATCCAAGAGACCCGGTACTTC

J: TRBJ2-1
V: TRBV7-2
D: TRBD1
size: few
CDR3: CASSLLRQGAPYNEQFF
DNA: TGTGCCAGCAGCTTACTTCGACAGGGGGCACCCTACAATGAGCAGTTCTTC

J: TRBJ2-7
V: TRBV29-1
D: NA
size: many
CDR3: CSVGGRSAYEQYF
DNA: TGCAGCGTTGGGGGCAGGTCTGCCTACGAGCAGTACTTC

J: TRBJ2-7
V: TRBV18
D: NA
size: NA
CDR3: CASSSGPHYEQYF
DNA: TGTGCCAGCTCATCGGGACCCCACTACGAGCAGTACTTC

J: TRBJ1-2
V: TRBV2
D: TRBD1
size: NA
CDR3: CASSEGGQGRGYTF
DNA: TGTGCCAGCAGTGAAGGGGGACAGGGTCGGGGCTACACCTTC

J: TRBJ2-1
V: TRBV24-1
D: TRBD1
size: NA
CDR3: CATSDPTGASYNEQFF
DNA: TGTGCCACCAGTGACCCTACAGGGGCCTCCTACAATGAGCAGTTCTTC

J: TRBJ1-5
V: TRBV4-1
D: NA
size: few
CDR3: CASSSADRPSNQPQHF
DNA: TGCGCCAGCAGCTCCGCAGACAGGCCTAGCAATCAGCCCCAGCATTTT

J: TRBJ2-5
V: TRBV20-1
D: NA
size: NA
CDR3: CSASGQFTETQYF
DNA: TGCAGTGCATCCGGACAGTTCACTGAGACCCAGTACTTC

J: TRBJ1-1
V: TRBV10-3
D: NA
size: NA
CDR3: CAISVGEEGKTEAFF
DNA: TGTGCCATCAGTGTAGGGGAGGAGGGTAAAACTGAAGCTTTCTTT

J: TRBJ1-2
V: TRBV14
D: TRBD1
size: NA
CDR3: CASSQEGDRGYGYTF
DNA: TGTGCCAGCAGCCAAGAGGGAGACAGGGGTTATGGCTACACCTTC

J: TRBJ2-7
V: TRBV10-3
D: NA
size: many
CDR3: CAISPDYEQYF
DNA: TGTGCCATCAGCCCTGACTACGAGCAGTACTTC

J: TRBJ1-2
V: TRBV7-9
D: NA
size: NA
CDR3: CASSPIPSTGNYGYTF
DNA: TGTGCCAGCAGCCCCATTCCATCGACAGGAAACTATGGCTACACCTTC

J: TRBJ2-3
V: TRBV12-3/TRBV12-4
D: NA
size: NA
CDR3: CASSLALASTQYF
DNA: TGTGCCAGCAGTTTAGCGCTAGCGTCTACGCAGTATTTT

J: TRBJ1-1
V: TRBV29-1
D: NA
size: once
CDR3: CSVGDVTEAFF
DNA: TGCAGCGTTGGGGATGTCACTGAAGCTTTCTTT

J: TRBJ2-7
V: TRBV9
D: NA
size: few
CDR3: CASSAHGSYEQYF
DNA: TGTGCCAGCAGCGCCCATGGCTCCTACGAGCAGTACTTC

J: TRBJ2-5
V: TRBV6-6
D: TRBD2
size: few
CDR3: CASSYVGLAGGETQYF
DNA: TGTGCCAGCAGTTACGTAGGACTAGCGGGGGGAGAGACCCAGTACTTC